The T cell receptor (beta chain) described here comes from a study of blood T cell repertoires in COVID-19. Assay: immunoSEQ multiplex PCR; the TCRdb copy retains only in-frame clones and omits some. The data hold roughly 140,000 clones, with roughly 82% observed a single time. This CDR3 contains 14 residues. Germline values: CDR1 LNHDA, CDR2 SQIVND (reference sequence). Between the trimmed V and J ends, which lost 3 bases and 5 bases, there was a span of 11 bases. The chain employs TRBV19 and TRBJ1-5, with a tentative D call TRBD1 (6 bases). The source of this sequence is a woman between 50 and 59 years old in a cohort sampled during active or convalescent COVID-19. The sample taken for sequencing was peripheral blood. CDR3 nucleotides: TGTGCCAGTAGTATGTCCAGGGGTGATCAGCCCCAGCATTTT. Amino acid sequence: CASSMSRGDQPQHF.